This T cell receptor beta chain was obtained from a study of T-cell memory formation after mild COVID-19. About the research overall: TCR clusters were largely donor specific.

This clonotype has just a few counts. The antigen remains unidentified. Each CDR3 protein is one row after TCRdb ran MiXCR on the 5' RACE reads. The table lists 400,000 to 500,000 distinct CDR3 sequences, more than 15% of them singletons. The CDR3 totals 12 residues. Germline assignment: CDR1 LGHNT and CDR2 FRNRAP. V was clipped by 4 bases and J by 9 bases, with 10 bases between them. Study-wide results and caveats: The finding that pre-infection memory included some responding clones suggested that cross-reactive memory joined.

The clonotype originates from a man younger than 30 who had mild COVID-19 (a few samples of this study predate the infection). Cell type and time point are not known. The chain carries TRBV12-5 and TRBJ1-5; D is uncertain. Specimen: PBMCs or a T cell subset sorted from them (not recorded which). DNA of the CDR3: TGTGCTAGTGGTTCCAGTAGTCGGCCCCAGCATTTT. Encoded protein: CASGSSSRPQHF.